Following are 11 T cell receptor beta chains from one sample sequenced in a study of control samples from healthy donors and cancer patients. Measured with immunoSEQ multiplex PCR; TCRdb has only the in-frame clones, and not every one. The sample carries around 110,000 clones, 70% to 90% recorded once. Sequenced material: blood. The receptors come from a woman aged 70-85 years in good health.

The sample holds one count of this clone. The genes are TRBV4-1 and TRBJ2-7; 7 bases line up with TRBD2. Germline CDR1 MGHRA, CDR2 YSYEKL. Trimming at V came to 4 bases and at J to 2 bases, leaving 14 bases not matched to a gene. The CDR3 covers 17 residues. The CDR3 DNA reads as TGCGCCAGCAGCCCCCGGAGGGAGGGACGAGGTACCTACGAGCAGTACTTC. Residues: CASSPRREGRGTYEQYF.

The J gene is TRBJ2-5, the V gene TRBV4-1, with TRBD2 matching over 14 bases. The CDR3 contains 19 residues. The junction had 15 bases not matched to a gene; V was cut back by 4 bases and J by 5 bases. The germline CDR1 and CDR2 sequences are MGHRA and YSYEKL. CDR3 in amino acids: CASSPSGTSGGAMLETQYF. The CDR3 DNA reads TGCGCCAGCAGCCCCTCTGGGACTAGCGGGGGAGCTATGCTGGAGACCCAGTACTTC.

The chain recombines TRBV19 with TRBJ1-5; D possibly corresponds to TRBD1 (5 bases). The V and J ends lost 9 bases and 4 bases respectively, with 16 bases between them. Germline lookup yields CDR1 LNHDA and CDR2 SQIVND (reference sequence). There are 14 residues in the CDR3. CDR3 nucleotides: TGTGCCAGCTGGGCCCAGGGTGGGAATCAGCCCCAGCATTTT. Translation gives CASWAQGGNQPQHF.

This clone was found once. The J gene is TRBJ2-3, the V gene TRBV29-1, with 7 nucleotides matching TRBD2. With 7 bases clipped from V and 1 base from J, the junction kept 8 bases outside the gene matches. CDR1 and CDR2 from the germline V gene are SQVTM and ANQGSEA. The CDR3 length is 14 residues. The CDR3 spells CSAGKGGGTDTQYF. In DNA form, the CDR3 reads TGCAGCGCCGGTAAGGGAGGGGGCACAGATACGCAGTATTTT.

The chain links TRBV19 to TRBJ1-4; D call uncertain. CDR3 length equals 13 residues. Trimming stripped 3 bases from V and 5 bases from J, with 7 bases between. Germline values: CDR1 LNHDA, CDR2 SQIVND (reference sequence). CDR3 sequence reads: CASSIDRNEKLFF. DNA of the CDR3: TGTGCCAGTAGTATTGACCGGAATGAAAAACTGTTTTTT.

Of note for this clone: The junction departs from the called germline gene at one end, perhaps through a read error. This chain joins TRBV15 and TRBJ1-1, with 8 bases that match TRBD1. CDR1 is LNHNV and CDR2 is YYDKDF in the germline V gene (reference sequence). This CDR3 has 16 residues. CDR3 in amino acids: CATSRDRGLLNTEAFF. CDR3 nucleotides: TGTGCCACCAGCCGAGACAGGGGATTACTGAACACTGAAGCTTTCTTT.

V is TRBV7-8 and J is TRBJ2-5; D is perhaps TRBD1 (5 bases). There are 14 residues in the CDR3. V was pared by 0 bases and J by 2 bases, with 7 bases between. Germline V gives CDR1 SGHVS, CDR2 FQNEAQ. The CDR3 DNA reads as TGTGCCAGCAGCTTAGCCAGGGAACAAGAGACCCAGTACTTC. Translated, it gives CASSLAREQETQYF.

This chain uses TRBV6-5 with TRBJ1-4, with a tentative D call TRBD1 (5 bases). CDR3 length: 12 amino acids. V dropped 8 bases and J dropped 10 bases, with 14 bases sitting between them. CDR1 is MNHEY, CDR2 SVGAGI, per germline. In nucleotides, the CDR3 is TGTGCCAGCGGGAGTCGGCAGGGAAAACTGTTTTTT. The encoded protein is CASGSRQGKLFF.

This chain joins TRBV18 and TRBJ1-1, with TRBD1 as a possible D gene (6 bases). The CDR3 consists of 16 residues. The germline V gene has CDR1 KGHSH and CDR2 LQKENI. Trimming took off 2 bases at V and 1 base at J, with 14 bases between the two ends. This CDR3 reads CASSPILQGGNTEAFF. CDR3 nucleotide sequence: TGTGCCAGCTCACCAATACTACAGGGTGGGAACACTGAAGCTTTCTTT.

This chain uses TRBV5-1 with TRBJ2-5; D gene uncertain. Deletions cut 0 bases from V and 1 base from J, with 10 bases between. Germline V gene lookup returns CDR1 SGHRS and CDR2 YFSETQ. This CDR3 is 15 amino acids long. Here the CDR3 reads CASSLAEAAQETQYF. For the CDR3, the DNA is TGCGCCAGCAGCTTGGCCGAGGCGGCCCAAGAGACCCAGTACTTC.

The rearrangement uses TRBV7-3 and TRBJ2-1; TRBD2 aligns across 7 bases. Unmatched junction bases numbered 3, after V lost 0 bases and J lost 4 bases. The V gene's germline CDR1 is SGHTA and CDR2 FQGTGA. The CDR3 covers 15 residues. This CDR3 is CASSLTPGGYNEQFF. The CDR3 DNA reads TGTGCCAGCAGCTTAACGCCCGGGGGGTACAATGAGCAGTTCTTC.